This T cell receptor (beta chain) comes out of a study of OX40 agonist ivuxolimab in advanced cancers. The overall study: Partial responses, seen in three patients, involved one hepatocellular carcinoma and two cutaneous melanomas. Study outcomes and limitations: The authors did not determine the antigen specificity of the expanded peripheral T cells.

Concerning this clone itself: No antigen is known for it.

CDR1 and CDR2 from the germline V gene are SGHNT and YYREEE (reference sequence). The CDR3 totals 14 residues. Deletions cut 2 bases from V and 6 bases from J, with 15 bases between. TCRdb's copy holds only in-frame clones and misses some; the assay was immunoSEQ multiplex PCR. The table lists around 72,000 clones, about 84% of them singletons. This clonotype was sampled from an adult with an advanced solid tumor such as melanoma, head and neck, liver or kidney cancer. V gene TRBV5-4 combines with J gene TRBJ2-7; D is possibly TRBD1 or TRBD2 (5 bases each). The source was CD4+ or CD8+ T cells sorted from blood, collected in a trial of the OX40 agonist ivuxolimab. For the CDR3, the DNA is TGTGCCAGCAGCTTCCAGCTGGGGACGGGCGAGCAGTACTTC. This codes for CASSFQLGTGEQYF.